Shown below are 2 T cell receptor beta chains from a single sample sequenced in a study of T cells after yellow fever vaccination. TCRdb called the 5' RACE reads again in MiXCR, with one record for every CDR3 protein. The repertoire holds hundreds of thousands of distinct CDR3 sequences, with around 12% as singletons. The sequencing used CD4+ T cells sorted from PBMCs, collected 15 days after the yellow fever booster vaccination. The receptors derive from a man between 18 and 29 years old who received the YFV17D yellow fever vaccine.

This rearrangement joins TRBV4-1 to TRBJ2-7, with D possibly TRBD2 on 6 matching bases. Per the germline V gene, CDR1 is MGHRA and CDR2 is YSYEKL. Deletions cut 4 bases from V and 7 bases from J, with 17 bases between. The CDR3 covers 14 residues. As DNA, the CDR3 is TGCGCCAGCAGCCTCCACACTAGCTCGGGGGAGCAGTACTTC. Translation: CASSLHTSSGEQYF.

The chain combines TRBV15 with TRBJ2-3; 15 bases agree with TRBD2. Germline CDR1 reads LNHNV; CDR2 reads YYDKDF (reference sequence). V was pared by 0 bases and J by 7 bases, with 8 bases of the junction left unmatched. The length of the CDR3 is 18 residues. CDR3 sequence reads: CATSRDRTSGGALNTQYF. The DNA for the CDR3 is TGTGCCACCAGCAGAGATCGGACTAGCGGGGGGGCGTTGAATACGCAGTATTTT. The whole variable domain, remainder taken from reference TRBV15 and TRBJ2-3, is DAMVIQNPRYQVTQFGKPVTLSCSQTLNHNVMYWYQQKSSQAPKLLFHYYDKDFNNEADTPDNFQSRRPNTSFCFLDIRSPGLGDTAMYLCATSRDRTSGGALNTQYFGPGTRLTVL.